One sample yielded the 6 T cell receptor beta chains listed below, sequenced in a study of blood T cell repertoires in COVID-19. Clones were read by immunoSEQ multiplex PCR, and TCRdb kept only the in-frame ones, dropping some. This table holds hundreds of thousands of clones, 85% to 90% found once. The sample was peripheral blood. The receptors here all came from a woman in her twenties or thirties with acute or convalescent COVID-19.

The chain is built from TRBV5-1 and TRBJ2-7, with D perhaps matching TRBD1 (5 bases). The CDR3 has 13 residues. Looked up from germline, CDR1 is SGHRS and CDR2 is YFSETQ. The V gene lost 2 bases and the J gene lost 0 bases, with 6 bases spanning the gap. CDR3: CASSFDSSYEQYF. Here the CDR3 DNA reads TGCGCCAGCAGCTTCGACAGCTCCTACGAGCAGTACTTC.

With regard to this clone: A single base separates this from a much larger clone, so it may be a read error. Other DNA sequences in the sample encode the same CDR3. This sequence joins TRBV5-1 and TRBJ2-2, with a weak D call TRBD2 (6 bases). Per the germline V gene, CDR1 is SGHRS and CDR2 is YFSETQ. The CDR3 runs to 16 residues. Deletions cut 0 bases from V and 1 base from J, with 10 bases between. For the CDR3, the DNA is TGCGCCAGCAGCTTGGGGCGGCGGGGGAACACCGGGGAGCTGTTTTTT. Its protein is CASSLGRRGNTGELFF.

CDR3 nucleotides: TGTGCCAGCAGTGAAACTAGGTTAGCGGGGGTTTCAGATACGCAGTATTTT. Translating it yields CASSETRLAGVSDTQYF. The V gene is TRBV6-1, the J gene TRBJ2-3; 9 positions agree with TRBD2. Losses at the gene ends were 2 bases for V and 4 bases for J; bases not matched to a gene: 10. Germline-derived CDR1 and CDR2 are MNHNS and SASEGT. CDR3 length: 17 amino acids.

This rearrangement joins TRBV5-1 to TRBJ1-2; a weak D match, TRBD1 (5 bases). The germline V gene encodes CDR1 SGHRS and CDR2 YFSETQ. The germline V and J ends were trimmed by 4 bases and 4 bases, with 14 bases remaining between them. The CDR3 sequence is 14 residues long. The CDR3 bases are TGCGCCAGCAGCCCGGCTGACAGACTCTATGGCTACACCTTC. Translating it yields CASSPADRLYGYTF.

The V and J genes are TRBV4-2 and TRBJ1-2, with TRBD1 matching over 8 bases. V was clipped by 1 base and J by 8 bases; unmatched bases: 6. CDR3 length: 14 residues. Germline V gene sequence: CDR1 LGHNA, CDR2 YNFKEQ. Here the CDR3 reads CASSQGTGGSGYTF. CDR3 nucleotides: TGTGCCAGCAGCCAAGGAACAGGGGGAAGCGGCTACACCTTC.

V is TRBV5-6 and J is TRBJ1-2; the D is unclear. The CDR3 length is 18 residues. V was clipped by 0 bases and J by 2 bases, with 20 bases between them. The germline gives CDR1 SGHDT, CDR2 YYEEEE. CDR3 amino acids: CASSLVSVRGSGNYGYTF. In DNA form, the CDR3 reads TGTGCCAGCAGCTTGGTCTCTGTGCGGGGATCTGGGAACTATGGCTACACCTTC.